These 31 T cell receptor beta chains were all obtained from the same sample, sequenced in a study of CXCR3-negative and CXCR3-positive naive CD8 T cells. Study conclusions and caveats: Greater hydrophobicity was found in TRB CDR3s of CXCR3-positive naive cells than of CXCR3-negative naive cells.

UMI-labeled 5' RACE TRB cDNA libraries were prepared from the cells. TCRdb re-called the 5' RACE reads and shows each CDR3 protein once, DNA omitted. The sample shows about 90,000 distinct CDR3 sequences, and approximately 0.82% sits with its ten largest clones. These TCRs' antigens remain unknown. Sequenced input: naive CXCR3+ CD8+ T cells from blood. Subset of the sample: CD45RO-CCR7+CD27+CD95- naive CD8+ T cells expressing CXCR3 (TNR3+). These receptors were obtained from a human donor in good health. Some clones in this sample may be carry-over from other donors' samples.

The J gene is TRBJ2-2, the V gene TRBV25-1. Germline CDR1 is MGHDK and CDR2 is SYGVNS. CDR3 length: 15 amino acids. The CDR3 spells CASSEYFMNTGELFF.

The rearrangement uses TRBV7-8 and TRBJ2-5. CDR1 and CDR2 from the germline V gene are SGHVS and FQNEAQ. This CDR3 contains 13 residues. The CDR3 here is CASSLGFQETQYF. Combining the CDR3 with reference TRBV7-8 and TRBJ2-5 gives the whole variable domain GAGVSQSPRYKVAKRGQDVALRCDPISGHVSLFWYQQALGQGPEFLTYFQNEAQLDKSGLPSDRFFAERPEGSVSTLKIQRTQQEDSAVYLCASSLGFQETQYFGPGTRLLVL.

The genes are TRBV7-3 and TRBJ1-1; the D gene TCRdb calls, TRBD1, cannot be checked with no DNA. CDR3 size: 13 residues. Germline CDR1 and CDR2: SGHTA and FQGTGA. The CDR3 spells CASSYDRATEAFF. The full variable domain, with the rest looked up from reference TRBV7-3 and TRBJ1-1, is GAGVSQTPSNKVTEKGKYVELRCDPISGHTALYWYRQSLGQGPEFLIYFQGTGAADDSGLPNDRFFAVRPEGSVSTLKIQRTERGDSAVYLCASSYDRATEAFFGQGTRLTVV.

The chain is built from TRBV6-2 or TRBV6-3 and TRBJ1-2. This CDR3 has 13 residues. CDR1 MNHEY and CDR2 SVGEGT come from the germline V gene. The CDR3 sequence: CASSYSGSYGYTF.

The V gene is TRBV10-3, the J gene TRBJ2-7; TCRdb calls TRBD1, which cannot be checked without DNA. This CDR3 spans 13 amino acids. Germline CDR1 is ENHRY and CDR2 is SYGVKD. CDR3 protein: CAIVGGPSYEQYF.

The chain couples TRBV27 to TRBJ1-3. This CDR3 comprises 13 residues. The germline V gene has CDR1 MNHEY and CDR2 SMNVEV (reference sequence). CDR3 sequence reads: CASSPGLGNTIYF.

The rearrangement links TRBV28 to TRBJ2-2; without DNA, the TCRdb call of TRBD2 cannot be checked. CDR1 is MDHEN and CDR2 is SYDVKM in the germline V gene. The CDR3 contains 14 residues. This chain's CDR3 is CASSFKAGTGELFF.

The chain is built from TRBV6-5 and TRBJ2-3; as DNA is missing, the TRBD1 call by TCRdb cannot be tested. This CDR3 is built from 17 residues. Germline CDR1 reads MNHEY; CDR2 reads SVGAGI. CDR3 in amino acids: CASSYSQTGQDTDTQYF.

Here the CDR3 reads CSARERGNYYEQYF. The chain couples TRBV20-1 to TRBJ2-7. Germline CDR1 is DFQATT and CDR2 is SNEGSKA (reference sequence). The CDR3 has 14 residues.

The chain combines TRBV10-3 with TRBJ2-7. The CDR3 extends over 11 amino acids. From germline, CDR1 is ENHRY and CDR2 SYGVKD. The CDR3 reads CAIGYSYEQYF.

The chain is built from TRBV27 and TRBJ2-7; there is no DNA to check the TCRdb D call of TRBD1. The germline CDR1 and CDR2 sequences are MNHEY and SMNVEV (reference sequence). The CDR3 runs to 14 residues. The CDR3 is CASSLSRGRYEQYF.

The chain combines TRBV4-3 with TRBJ2-3. The CDR3 length is 13 residues. Germline V lookup: CDR1 LGHNA, CDR2 YSLEER. The CDR3 is CASSQGVEDTQYF.

The gene calls are TRBV13 and TRBJ2-7; there is no DNA to check the TCRdb D call of TRBD2. This CDR3 contains 15 residues. Germline V gene sequence: CDR1 PRHDT, CDR2 FYEKMQ (reference sequence). CDR3: CASSPGGDGGYEQYF.

The chain couples TRBV7-9 to TRBJ1-1; TCRdb's assignment of TRBD1 cannot be checked, as there is no DNA. Germline V gene sequence: CDR1 SEHNR, CDR2 FQNEAQ (reference sequence). CDR3 length: 12 residues. The CDR3 loop reads CASSRGGTEAFF.

This sequence joins TRBV5-1 and TRBJ2-3; TCRdb's D call, TRBD1, is unchecked because there is no DNA. The CDR3 extends over 16 amino acids. CDR1 is SGHRS, CDR2 YFSETQ, per germline. The CDR3 sequence: CASSNTPGQGADTQYF.

V is TRBV4-1 and J is TRBJ1-4; TCRdb's assignment of TRBD1 cannot be checked, as there is no DNA. This CDR3 is 14 amino acids long. Germline-derived CDR1 and CDR2 are MGHRA and YSYEKL. Here the CDR3 reads CASSQVQGNEKLFF.

This chain joins TRBV29-1 and TRBJ2-3; TCRdb's D gene call, TRBD2, goes unchecked for lack of DNA. CDR3 length: 15 residues. Germline CDR1 reads SQVTM; CDR2 reads ANQGSEA. The CDR3 sequence is CSVGEGGPYTDTQYF.

The chain couples TRBV6-5 to TRBJ1-1; TCRdb outputs TRBD1, but without DNA this stays unchecked. Germline-derived CDR1 and CDR2 are MNHEY and SVGAGI. This CDR3 has 15 amino acids. CDR3 in amino acids: CASSYDRALNTEAFF.

The chain joins TRBV19 to TRBJ2-3; TCRdb designates TRBD1, a call that cannot be tested without DNA. CDR3 length equals 15 residues. The germline V gene has CDR1 LNHDA and CDR2 SQIVND (reference sequence). CDR3 protein: CASSSRDRFPDTQYF.

V usage is TRBV19 and J usage is TRBJ2-1; TCRdb designates TRBD2, a call that cannot be tested without DNA. This CDR3 contains 15 residues. Germline CDR1 is LNHDA and CDR2 is SQIVND (reference sequence). CDR3 sequence: CASSMNLAEYDEQFF. Full variable domain (rest looked up from reference TRBV19 and TRBJ2-1): DGGITQSPKYLFRKEGQNVTLSCEQNLNHDAMYWYRQDPGQGLRLIYYSQIVNDFQKGDIAEGYSVSREKKESFPLTVTSAQKNPTAFYLCASSMNLAEYDEQFFGPGTRLTVL.

The V call is TRBV20-1, the J call TRBJ2-5; as DNA is missing, the TRBD1 call by TCRdb cannot be tested. The CDR3 totals 15 residues. Germline V gene lookup returns CDR1 DFQATT and CDR2 SNEGSKA (reference sequence). CDR3 loop: CSADNRDRVKETQYF.

The V call is TRBV5-6, the J call TRBJ2-3. Germline-derived CDR1 and CDR2 are SGHDT and YYEEEE. The CDR3 has 14 amino acids. The CDR3 region is CASRILLSTDTQYF.

V usage is TRBV6-4 and J usage is TRBJ2-2. The CDR3 runs 13 residues. From germline, CDR1 is MRHNA and CDR2 SNTAGT. CDR3 region: CASSETNTGELFF.

The CDR3 sequence is CSARETGGTYEQYF. V is TRBV20-1 and J is TRBJ2-7; TCRdb proposes TRBD1, but this gene call is untestable without DNA. Germline V CDR1 and CDR2: DFQATT, SNEGSKA (reference sequence). CDR3 length equals 14 residues.

V is TRBV7-6 and J is TRBJ1-1; the TCRdb D gene call, TRBD1, has no DNA to confirm it. The CDR3 sequence is 14 residues long. Germline assignment: CDR1 SGHVS and CDR2 FNYEAQ. CDR3 loop: CASSAKVTGAEAFF.

The chain is built from TRBV5-1 and TRBJ2-1; lacking DNA, the TRBD2 call made by TCRdb goes unchecked. The germline CDR1 and CDR2 sequences are SGHRS and YFSETQ. The CDR3 has 17 residues. The CDR3 loop reads CASSLGLAGAIYNEQFF.

This sequence joins TRBV28 and TRBJ2-2; TCRdb calls TRBD2, which cannot be checked without DNA. The CDR3 runs 16 residues. Germline V gives CDR1 MDHEN, CDR2 SYDVKM. The CDR3 here is CASSLRTSGRSGELFF.

The chain uses TRBV13 and TRBJ2-1; there is no DNA to check the TCRdb D call of TRBD1. This CDR3 has 15 residues. Germline V gene data show CDR1 as PRHDT and CDR2 as FYEKMQ (reference sequence). CDR3: CASSPGSPSGNEQFF.

The J gene is TRBJ2-3, the V gene TRBV28. The CDR3 extends over 12 amino acids. Germline CDR1 MDHEN, CDR2 SYDVKM. The CDR3 is CASSFQLDTQYF.

CDR3 sequence reads: CSAREEGTYNEQFF. The rearrangement joins TRBV20-1 to TRBJ2-1; TCRdb lists TRBD2, though no DNA is available to test this call. Germline V lookup: CDR1 DFQATT, CDR2 SNEGSKA (reference sequence). This CDR3 is built from 14 residues.

The gene calls are TRBV4-1 and TRBJ2-7; TCRdb names TRBD2, which stays unverified in the absence of DNA. This CDR3 has 16 residues. The V gene's germline CDR1 is MGHRA and CDR2 YSYEKL. The CDR3 reads CASSPQNGRAKGEQYF.